This T cell receptor beta chain comes out of a study of Graves' ophthalmopathy and Graves' hyperthyroidism. The TCR beta CDR3 regions underwent amplification from RNA transcripts. Second-round multiplex PCR followed a first-round RT-PCR using HTBI primers. TCRdb fed the multiplex PCR reads into MiXCR, producing one record per CDR3 protein. The sample shows almost 750,000 distinct CDR3 sequences, around 40% of them seen only once. Findings of the study overall: With around 69% sensitivity and about 72% specificity, the model predicted ophthalmopathy progression.

Of note for this clonotype: Antigen: not known. A much larger clone lies a single base off, so this may be a read error.

The germline V gene encodes CDR1 SGHAT and CDR2 FQNNGV. The CDR3 is 15 residues long. J gave up 5 bases and V 6 bases, and 11 bases lay outside the gene matches. All donors with ophthalmopathy were recorded as having moderate-to-severe activity, CAS ≥3, NOSPECS ≥4 and a duration under 3 months. Ineligible for inclusion were patients with other autoimmune diseases, uncontrolled infections, pregnancy or lactation. Clinicians diagnosed using symptoms, serum thyroxine, TRAb, thyroid ultrasound and orbital computed tomography. This receptor was obtained from an adult man with Graves' ophthalmopathy. The chain carries TRBV11-2 and TRBJ2-7; 9 bases align to TRBD2. Sequenced sample: peripheral blood. CDR3 sequence reads: CASSWTSEGPDEQYF. The DNA of the CDR3 is TGTGCCAGCAGTTGGACTAGCGAGGGGCCCGACGAGCAGTACTTC.